Included here is one T cell receptor beta chain sequence, with context. Its target is unknown. The data were obtained in a study of graft-versus-host responses after intestinal transplantation. On the study more broadly: Anti-thymocyte globulin induction preceded 2 to 4 years of tacrolimus and steroid maintenance in all recipients.

Here immunoSEQ multiplex PCR was the method, and the copy in TCRdb shows in-frame clones only, minus some. The sample lists about 9,500 clones, roughly 90% seen once, with 9% to 10% in the top ten. In germline, CDR1 is LNHDA, CDR2 SQIVND (reference sequence). The CDR3 sequence is 15 residues long. Trimming shortened V by 4 bases and J by 0 bases, and 10 bases separated the two germline ends. Overall study results and limits: Among recipient marrow samples, GvH clones were found; some appeared first in ileum or blood. Patients with graft-donor T cell macrochimerism had high graft-versus-host to host-versus-graft clonal ratios in allografts. Peak GvH clone levels in circulation were associated with early post-transplant HvG declines.

This chain connects TRBV19 to TRBJ1-3; unclear D gene. The sample was PBMCs, taken 230 to 250 days after intestinal transplant. The sequence came from a human patient who received an intestinal transplant, so some T cells may come from the graft donor. This CDR3 is CASSSRRASGNTIYF. The CDR3 nucleotides read TGTGCCAGTAGTAGCCGAAGGGCCTCTGGAAACACCATATATTTT.